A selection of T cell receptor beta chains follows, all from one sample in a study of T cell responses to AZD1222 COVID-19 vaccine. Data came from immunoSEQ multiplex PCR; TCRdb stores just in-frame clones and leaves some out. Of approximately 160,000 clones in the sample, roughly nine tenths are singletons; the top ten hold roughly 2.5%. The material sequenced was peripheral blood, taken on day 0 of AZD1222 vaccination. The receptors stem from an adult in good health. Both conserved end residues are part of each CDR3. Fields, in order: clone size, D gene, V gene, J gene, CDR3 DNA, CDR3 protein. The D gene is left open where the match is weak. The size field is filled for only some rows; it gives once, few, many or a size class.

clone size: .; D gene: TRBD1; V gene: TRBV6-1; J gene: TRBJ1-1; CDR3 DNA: TGTGCCAGCAGTGAGACAGGGATCATGAACACTGAAGCTTTCTTT; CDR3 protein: CASSETGIMNTEAFF
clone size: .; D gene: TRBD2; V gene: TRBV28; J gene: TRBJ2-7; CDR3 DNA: TGTGCCAGCAGCGCCACTAGCGGGAGTTCCCCCTACGTAATGCAGTACTTC; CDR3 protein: CASSATSGSSPYVMQYF
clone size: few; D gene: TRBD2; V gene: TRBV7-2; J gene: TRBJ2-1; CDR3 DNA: TGTGCCAGCAGCTCTAGCGGGGGGGCCTACAATGAGCAGTTCTTC; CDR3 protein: CASSSSGGAYNEQFF
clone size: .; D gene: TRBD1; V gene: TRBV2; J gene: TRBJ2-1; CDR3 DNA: TGTGCCAGCAGTTCAACAGGGGACGAGCAGTTCTTC; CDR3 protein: CASSSTGDEQFF
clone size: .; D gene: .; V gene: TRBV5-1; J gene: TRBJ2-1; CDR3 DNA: TGCGCCAGCAGTCAGACGGTCTCCCATGAGCAGTTCTTC; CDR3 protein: CASSQTVSHEQFF
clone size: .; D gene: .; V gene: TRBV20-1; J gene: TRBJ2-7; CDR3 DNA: TGCAGTGCTAATCTCCGCGAGCAGTACTTC; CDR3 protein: CSANLREQYF
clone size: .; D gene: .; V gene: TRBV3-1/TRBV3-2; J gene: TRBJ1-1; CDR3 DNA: TGTGCCAGCAGCCAAGATGGCGGGGGCGGGTCGGCTTTCTTT; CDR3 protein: CASSQDGGGGSAFF
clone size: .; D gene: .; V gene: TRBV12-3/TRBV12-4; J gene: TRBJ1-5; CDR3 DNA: TGTGCCAGCAGGGACCTTAGCAATCAGCCCCAGCATTTT; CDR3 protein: CASRDLSNQPQHF
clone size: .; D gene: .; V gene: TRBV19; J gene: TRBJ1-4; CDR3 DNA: TGTGCCAGTAGTTTACTAGTAGCAACTAATGAAAAACTGTTTTTT; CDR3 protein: CASSLLVATNEKLFF
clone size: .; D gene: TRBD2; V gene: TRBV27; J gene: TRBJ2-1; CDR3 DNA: TGTGCCAGCAGTTCGACCGCGGGAGGGATCTACAATGAGCAGTTCTTC; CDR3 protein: CASSSTAGGIYNEQFF
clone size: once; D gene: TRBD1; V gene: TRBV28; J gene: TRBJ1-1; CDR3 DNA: TGTGCCAGCAGTCCCAAGTGGGGACAGGGGGCCAACGTAAGGACTGAAGCTTTCTTT; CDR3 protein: CASSPKWGQGANVRTEAFF
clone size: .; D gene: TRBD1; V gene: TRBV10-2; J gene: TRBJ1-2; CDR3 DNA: TGCGCCACTTGGCGGTCCCCGGGACAGGGGGACGGTGGCTACACCTTC; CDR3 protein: CATWRSPGQGDGGYTF
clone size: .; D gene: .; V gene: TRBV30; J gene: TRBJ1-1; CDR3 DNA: TGTGCCTGGAGGGGACACCGGACGGGAGGGACTGAAGCTTTCTTT; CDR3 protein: CAWRGHRTGGTEAFF
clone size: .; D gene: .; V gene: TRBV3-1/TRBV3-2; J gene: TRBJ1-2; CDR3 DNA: TGTGCCAGCAACAACTATAACTATGGCTACACCTTC; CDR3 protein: CASNNYNYGYTF
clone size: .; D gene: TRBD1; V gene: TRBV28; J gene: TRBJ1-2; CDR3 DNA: TGTGCCAGCAGAACTCCGGGACAGCTAATCTATGGCTACACCTTC; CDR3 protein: CASRTPGQLIYGYTF
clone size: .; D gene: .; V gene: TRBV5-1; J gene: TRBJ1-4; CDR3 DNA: TGCGCCAGCAGCTTGCAAGGAAATGAAAAACTGTTTTTT; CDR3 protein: CASSLQGNEKLFF
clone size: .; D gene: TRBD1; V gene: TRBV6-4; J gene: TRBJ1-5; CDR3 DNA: TGTGCCAGCAGGGGACAGGGGACGTTCTCTAGCAATCAGCCCCAGCATTTT; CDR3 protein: CASRGQGTFSSNQPQHF
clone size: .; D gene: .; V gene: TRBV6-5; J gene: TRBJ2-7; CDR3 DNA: TGTGCCAGCACCCTGATCTACGAGCAGTACTTC; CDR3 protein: CASTLIYEQYF
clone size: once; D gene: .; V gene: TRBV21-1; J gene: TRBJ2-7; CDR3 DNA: TGTGCCAGCAGCAAAAACCCTAGCTACGAGCAGTACTTC; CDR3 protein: CASSKNPSYEQYF
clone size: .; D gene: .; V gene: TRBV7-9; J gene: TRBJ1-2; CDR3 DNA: TGTGCCAGCAGCAGACTAGGACAGCTACTCTATGGCTACACCTTC; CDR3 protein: CASSRLGQLLYGYTF
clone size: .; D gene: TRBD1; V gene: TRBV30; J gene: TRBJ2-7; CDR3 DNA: TGTGCCTGGAGTGCCCCGGGACAGGGGTTGTACGAGCAGTACTTC; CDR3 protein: CAWSAPGQGLYEQYF
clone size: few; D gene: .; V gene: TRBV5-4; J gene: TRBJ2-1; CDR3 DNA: TGTGCCAGCAGCCTCCCCACAGGGATGGGTGAGCAGTTCTTC; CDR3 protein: CASSLPTGMGEQFF
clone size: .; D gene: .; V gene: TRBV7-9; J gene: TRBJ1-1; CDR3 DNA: TGTGCCAGCACCGAAGTCGGAACAACGAACACTGAAGCTTTCTTT; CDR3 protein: CASTEVGTTNTEAFF
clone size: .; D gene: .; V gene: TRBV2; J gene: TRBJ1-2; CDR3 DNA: TGTGCCAGCAGTGAAGCGCTTCGAGGGAGCTTAGGCTACACCTTC; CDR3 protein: CASSEALRGSLGYTF
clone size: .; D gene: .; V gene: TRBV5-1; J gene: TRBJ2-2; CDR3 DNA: TGCGCCAGCAGCTTGGGGGCCACGGGCACCGGGGAGCTGTTTTTT; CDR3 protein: CASSLGATGTGELFF
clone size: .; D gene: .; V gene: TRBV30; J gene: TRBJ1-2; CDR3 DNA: TGTGCCTGGAGCGTTAACTATGGCTACACCTTC; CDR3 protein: CAWSVNYGYTF
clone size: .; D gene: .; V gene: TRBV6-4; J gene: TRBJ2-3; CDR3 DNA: TGTGCCAGCAGTGACTCCTCGGCGCCCACAGATACGCAGTATTTT; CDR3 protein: CASSDSSAPTDTQYF